This T cell receptor (beta chain) was recorded in a study of T-cell memory formation after mild COVID-19. Study-level results: Pre-infection memory already had some responding clones, implying cross-reactive memory joined.

J gave up 0 bases and V 3 bases, and 1 base lay outside the gene matches. The CDR3 loop spans 16 amino acids. Germline CDR1 reads SGHAT; CDR2 reads FQNNGV. MiXCR was run by TCRdb on the 5' RACE reads, yielding one entry per CDR3 protein. The sample yields approximately 560,000 distinct CDR3 sequences, about 18% seen once. As to this clonotype: The antigen is undetermined.

V usage is TRBV11-2 and J usage is TRBJ1-4, with 10 bases fitting TRBD1. The receptor was isolated from an adult woman who had mild COVID-19 (a few samples of this study predate the infection). Cell type and time point are not known. Sequencing was performed on PBMCs or a T cell subset sorted from them (not recorded which). The CDR3 region has the DNA TGTGCCAGCAGCTTGGGACAGGGGACAACTAATGAAAAACTGTTTTTT. Protein: CASSLGQGTTNEKLFF.